The 32 T cell receptor beta chains in this list originate from one sample, sequenced in a study of blood T cell repertoires in COVID-19. The repertoire was sequenced with immunoSEQ multiplex PCR; TCRdb's copy has only in-frame clones and lacks some. The sample has 150,000 to 200,000 clones, about 78% seen once. Sequencing input: PBMCs or T cells enriched from blood (not recorded which). These receptors all come from a woman between 45 and 65 years old who had recovered from COVID-19.

This chain connects TRBV9 to TRBJ2-5, with 9 bases aligning to TRBD2. From germline, CDR1 is SGDLS and CDR2 YYNGEE. The J segment lost 7 bases and the V segment lost 3 bases, leaving 13 bases of the junction unmatched. This CDR3 has 16 amino acids. CDR3 residues: CASSATLGTSKGTQYF. CDR3 nucleotide sequence: TGTGCCAGCAGCGCCACACTCGGGACTAGCAAAGGGACCCAGTACTTC.

The chain joins TRBV28 to TRBJ2-6; no definite D call. Germline V gene sequence: CDR1 MDHEN, CDR2 SYDVKM. Trimming took off 1 base at V and 3 bases at J, with 7 bases between the two ends. CDR3 size: 15 residues. The chain's CDR3 is CASSLLSFGANVLTF. The DNA of the CDR3 is TGTGCCAGCAGTTTATTAAGCTTTGGGGCCAACGTCCTGACTTTC.

The chain uses TRBV10-3 and TRBJ2-1; 9 positions match TRBD2. Germline lookup yields CDR1 ENHRY and CDR2 SYGVKD. V lost 8 bases and J lost 4; bases outside the gene matches: 3. The CDR3 has 13 residues. The CDR3 here is CAIQREVYNEQFF. As DNA, the CDR3 is TGTGCCATCCAGCGGGAGGTTTACAATGAGCAGTTCTTC.

This chain uses TRBV19 with TRBJ1-1, with 8 nucleotides matching TRBD1. Trimming took 4 bases from V and 3 from J; bases not matched to a gene: 13. The CDR3 extends over 17 amino acids. CDR1 and CDR2 from the germline V gene are LNHDA and SQIVND (reference sequence). This CDR3 reads CASSTHHSRGPDTEAFF. The DNA for the CDR3 is TGTGCCAGTAGTACCCACCATTCCAGGGGGCCGGACACTGAAGCTTTCTTT.

This clone has a handful of counts. The CDR3 bases are TGTGCCAGTAGTACAGGACAGCTAAACTATGGCTACACCTTC. It specifies CASSTGQLNYGYTF. The chain recombines TRBV19 with TRBJ1-2; possible D gene TRBD1, 6 bases. CDR3 length: 14 residues. Germline CDR1 and CDR2: LNHDA and SQIVND (reference sequence). V lost 4 bases, J lost 2 bases, and 11 bases lay in between.

The genes are TRBV2 and TRBJ1-1; tentative D call: TRBD1 (6 bases). Trimming pared 10 bases from V and 4 bases from J, leaving 16 bases between. CDR3 length equals 13 residues. The V gene's germline CDR1 is SNHLY and CDR2 FYNNEI. CDR3 nucleotides: TGTGCCACCGCCCGGGGGGGCTTCACTGAAGCTTTCTTT. Protein product: CATARGGFTEAFF.

This rearrangement joins TRBV4-3 to TRBJ2-3; D not resolved. Per germline, CDR1 LGHNA and CDR2 YSLEER. Trimming took 0 bases from V and 0 from J, leaving 10 bases between them. CDR3 length equals 16 residues. The CDR3 region is CASSQDPLSSTDTQYF. The CDR3 region has the DNA TGCGCCAGCAGCCAAGACCCCCTCAGTAGCACAGATACGCAGTATTTT.

The J gene is TRBJ1-6, the V gene TRBV3-1 (or the pseudogene TRBV3-2); a weak D match, TRBD1 (5 bases). The CDR3 is 14 amino acids. Per the germline V gene, CDR1 is LGHDT and CDR2 is YNNKEL (reference sequence). Trimming took 6 bases from V and 3 from J, leaving 9 bases between them. The chain's CDR3 is CASSQGGYNSPLHF. CDR3 coding DNA: TGTGCCAGCAGTCAGGGCGGCTATAATTCACCCCTCCACTTT.

This chain joins TRBV3-1 (or the pseudogene TRBV3-2) and TRBJ1-2; 7 nucleotides align to TRBD1. The CDR3 runs 14 residues. Trimming took 2 bases from V and 2 from J; bases not matched to a gene: 2. The germline V gene encodes CDR1 LGHDT and CDR2 YNNKEL (reference sequence). The CDR3 is CASSQYRGNYGYTF. The DNA for the CDR3 is TGTGCCAGCAGCCAATACAGGGGCAACTATGGCTACACCTTC.

The genes are TRBV12-3 or TRBV12-4 and TRBJ2-1; weak D call: TRBD2 (5 bases). Trimming took off 2 bases at V and 7 bases at J, with 9 bases between the two ends. This CDR3 is built from 13 residues. CDR3 loop: CASSLTERNEQFF. CDR3 sequence (DNA): TGTGCCAGCAGTTTAACCGAGCGGAATGAGCAGTTCTTC.

J is TRBJ2-1 and V is TRBV24-1; D remains ambiguous. Germline lookup yields CDR1 KGHDR and CDR2 SFDVKD. V lost 4 bases and J 0 bases, leaving 12 bases between the germline ends. The CDR3 sequence is 16 residues long. The DNA for the CDR3 is TGTGCCACCAGTGACCCGACGTACAGCTCCTACAATGAGCAGTTCTTC. Its translation is CATSDPTYSSYNEQFF.

V and J are TRBV19 and TRBJ1-5, with 7 positions matching TRBD1. Germline trimming cut 8 bases from V and 2 bases from J; bases unmatched to any gene: 18. The CDR3 consists of 18 residues. Germline-derived CDR1 and CDR2 are LNHDA and SQIVND (reference sequence). CDR3 amino acids: CASGGQETRLRGNQPQHF. As DNA, the CDR3 is TGTGCCAGTGGAGGACAGGAGACTCGACTTCGGGGCAATCAGCCCCAGCATTTT.

J is TRBJ2-2 and V is TRBV6-5; 7 bases map to TRBD2. CDR3 length equals 14 residues. Per germline, CDR1 MNHEY and CDR2 SVGAGI. The V gene end was trimmed by 0 bases and the J gene end by 7 bases; junction bases not matched to a gene: 2. The chain's CDR3 is CASSYSGGYGELFF. The DNA for the CDR3 is TGTGCCAGCAGTTACTCGGGAGGGTACGGGGAGCTGTTTTTT.

J is TRBJ2-1 and V is TRBV7-2; D not certain. The germline gives CDR1 SGHTA, CDR2 FQGNSA. The V and J ends lost 3 bases and 5 bases respectively, with 8 bases between them. The CDR3 consists of 13 residues. CDR3 DNA sequence: TGTGCCAGCAGCTTTTCCCGGGACAATGAGCAGTTCTTC. It codes for CASSFSRDNEQFF.

This rearrangement joins TRBV30 to TRBJ1-2; no reliable D call. V gave up 1 base and J gave up 6 bases, with 18 bases separating them. CDR1 is GTSNPN and CDR2 is SVGIG in the germline V gene (reference sequence). This CDR3 spans 15 amino acids. CDR3 coding DNA: TGTGCCTGGAGTGCCGGACTGACTACCTACAATGGCTACACCTTC. This sequence encodes CAWSAGLTTYNGYTF.

The genes are TRBV6-6 and TRBJ2-1; the match to TRBD2 covers 16 bases. V trimming: 5 bases; J trimming: 4 bases; junction bases outside the gene matches: 8. Per the germline V gene, CDR1 is MNHNY and CDR2 is SVGAGI (reference sequence). The CDR3 is 18 residues long. In DNA, the CDR3 is TGTGCCAGCAGTCCCGGGACTAGCGGGAGGGTAGGGTACAATGAGCAGTTCTTC. Translation: CASSPGTSGRVGYNEQFF.

The rearrangement links TRBV7-6 to TRBJ2-1; perhaps TRBD2 as D (5 bases). The germline V gene encodes CDR1 SGHVS and CDR2 FNYEAQ. This CDR3 has 13 amino acids. V shed 5 bases and J shed 9 bases, with 14 bases lying between them. The CDR3 region has the DNA TGTGCCAGCAGCCACGTGCTAGCAGCTGAGCAGTTCTTC. This encodes CASSHVLAAEQFF.

The chain couples TRBV5-1 to TRBJ2-7; 12 bases match TRBD2. The CDR3 is 15 amino acids. The germline V gene has CDR1 SGHRS and CDR2 YFSETQ. With 4 bases clipped from V and 5 bases from J, the junction kept 7 bases outside the gene matches. For the CDR3, the DNA is TGCGCCAGCAGCCCCCAGACTAGCGGGAGACACGAGCAGTACTTC. This encodes CASSPQTSGRHEQYF.

The chain uses TRBV4-1 and TRBJ2-2, with 9 nucleotides matching TRBD2. The CDR3 has 17 residues. Per germline, CDR1 MGHRA and CDR2 YSYEKL. After removal of 0 bases from V and 6 bases from J, the junction contained 8 bases not matched to a gene. This CDR3 reads CASSQDHGGRASGELFF. The CDR3 nucleotides read TGCGCCAGCAGCCAAGATCACGGCGGGAGGGCCTCCGGGGAGCTGTTTTTT.

The chain combines TRBV3-1 (or the pseudogene TRBV3-2) with TRBJ2-7; 14 bases fit TRBD2. CDR3 size: 16 residues. J was trimmed by 2 bases and V by 3 bases; bases with no gene match: 3. The germline V gene has CDR1 LGHDT and CDR2 YNNKEL (reference sequence). The CDR3 DNA sequence: TGTGCCAGCAGCCATTCGGGACTAGCGGGAGCCTACGAGCAGTACTTC. Translating it yields CASSHSGLAGAYEQYF.

The J gene is TRBJ1-1, the V gene TRBV18; perhaps TRBD1 as D (5 bases). This CDR3 has 12 amino acids. V was cut by 4 bases and J by 5 bases, with 8 bases left in between. The germline CDR1 and CDR2 sequences are KGHSH and LQKENI. CDR3 DNA sequence: TGTGCCAGCTCACAAGGGGTTACTGAAGCTTTCTTT. This encodes CASSQGVTEAFF.

This chain uses TRBV2 with TRBJ2-3; possibly TRBD1 for D (6 bases). This CDR3 contains 14 residues. From germline, CDR1 is SNHLY and CDR2 FYNNEI. Between the trimmed V and J ends, which lost 6 bases and 5 bases, there was a span of 15 bases. CDR3 DNA sequence: TGTGCCAGCAGGCGTTACCAGGGGAGAGATACGCAGTATTTT. It encodes CASRRYQGRDTQYF.

The chain has TRBV28 and TRBJ1-1; possible D gene TRBD1, 5 bases. Looked up from germline, CDR1 is MDHEN and CDR2 is SYDVKM. The V end lost 0 bases, the J end lost 3 bases, and 8 bases lay between the germline ends. This CDR3 spans 14 amino acids. The chain's CDR3 is CASSLWVRDTEAFF. The CDR3 DNA sequence: TGTGCCAGCAGTTTATGGGTCAGGGACACTGAAGCTTTCTTT.

The J gene is TRBJ1-2, the V gene TRBV7-8; weak D call: TRBD1 (5 bases). The CDR3 is made up of 13 amino acids. The V end was cut by 0 bases, the J end by 8 bases, with 10 bases between. In germline, CDR1 is SGHVS, CDR2 FQNEAQ. CDR3 amino acids: CASSLAGAGGYTF. The CDR3 coding sequence is TGTGCCAGCAGCTTAGCAGGGGCCGGGGGCTACACCTTC.

This clone was recorded at least ten times. This chain joins TRBV5-6 and TRBJ1-5; D remains ambiguous. The germline CDR1 and CDR2 sequences are SGHDT and YYEEEE. Trimming pared 4 bases from V and 0 bases from J, leaving 11 bases between. CDR3 length: 15 residues. CDR3 sequence (DNA): TGTGCCAGCAGCCGGGGAGGGAATAGCAATCAGCCCCAGCATTTT. Translation gives CASSRGGNSNQPQHF.

The rearrangement joins TRBV7-8 to TRBJ2-3, with TRBD2 identical over 8 bases. CDR1 and CDR2 (germline): SGHVS, FQNEAQ. V dropped 0 bases and J dropped 1; count of bases not matched to a gene: 0. This CDR3 spans 15 amino acids. CDR3 nucleotides: TGTGCCAGCAGCTTAGCTAGCGGGGGCACAGATACGCAGTATTTT. This translates into CASSLASGGTDTQYF.

This clone was recorded a few times. The genes are TRBV9 and TRBJ1-5; the D gene is possibly TRBD1 (6 bases). Trimming pared 0 bases from V and 3 bases from J, leaving 7 bases between. The CDR3 runs to 14 residues. The V gene's germline CDR1 is SGDLS and CDR2 YYNGEE. The CDR3 DNA sequence: TGTGCCAGCAGCGTAGGGGACATCAATCAGCCCCAGCATTTT. It specifies CASSVGDINQPQHF. The whole variable domain, filled in from reference TRBV9 and TRBJ1-5, reads DSGVTQTPKHLITATGQRVTLRCSPRSGDLSVYWYQQSLDQGLQFLIQYYNGEERAKGNILERFSAQQFPDLHSELNLSSLELGDSALYFCASSVGDINQPQHFGDGTRLSIL.

This clone was observed a single time. The chain is built from TRBV5-1 and TRBJ2-7, with unresolved D. Germline V gene lookup returns CDR1 SGHRS and CDR2 YFSETQ. Deletions cut 0 bases from V and 3 bases from J, with 10 bases between. The CDR3 is 14 amino acids. The CDR3 nucleotides are TGCGCCAGCAGCTTGGGCGTACAGTTCTACGAGCAGTACTTC. As protein: CASSLGVQFYEQYF.

Here the CDR3 reads CASSKLAALQSSYNEQFF. For the CDR3, the DNA is TGTGCCAGCAGTAAACTAGCGGCCCTCCAGAGCTCCTACAATGAGCAGTTCTTC. The V and J genes are TRBV7-8 and TRBJ2-1; 8 bases map to TRBD2. This CDR3 comprises 18 residues. Germline-derived CDR1 and CDR2 are SGHVS and FQNEAQ. The trim removed 6 bases at V and 0 bases at J, leaving 13 bases unmatched.

Ten or more counts support this clone. This chain connects TRBV5-5 to TRBJ2-7; D is ambiguous. This CDR3 is 14 amino acids long. Germline CDR1 reads SGHKS; CDR2 reads YYEKEE (reference sequence). V dropped 4 bases and J dropped 1 base, with 12 bases sitting between them. The CDR3 bases are TGTGCCAGCAGCCGAGACACAATATCCTACGAGCAGTACTTC. Amino acid sequence: CASSRDTISYEQYF.

The gene calls are TRBV19 and TRBJ2-5, with a possible D match to TRBD1 (6 bases). Germline-derived CDR1 and CDR2 are LNHDA and SQIVND (reference sequence). The germline V and J ends were trimmed by 2 bases and 5 bases, with 12 bases remaining between them. The CDR3 length is 14 residues. The CDR3 nucleotides are TGTGCCAGTAGTATAAGAGGGGGATCTGAGACCCAGTACTTC. This gives the protein CASSIRGGSETQYF.

As concerns this clone: The same CDR3 also results from other DNA sequences found in this sample. The chain employs TRBV11-2 and TRBJ2-1; 10 positions agree with TRBD2. Germline V lookup: CDR1 SGHAT, CDR2 FQNNGV. J gave up 1 base and V 1 base, and 7 bases lay outside the gene matches. This CDR3 is built from 18 residues. The CDR3 region has the DNA TGTGCCAGCAGCTTAGCGTCTAGCGGGAGCGTTTCCTACAATGAGCAGTTCTTC. As protein: CASSLASSGSVSYNEQFF.